The 25 T cell receptor beta chains reported below all come from one sample, sequenced in a study of T cell responses to AZD1222 COVID-19 vaccine. Repertoires were generated with immunoSEQ multiplex PCR, while TCRdb's copy carries only in-frame clones and drops some. The sample lists 100,000 to 150,000 clones, around 89% occurring once. The sequencing here drew on peripheral blood, taken on day 0 of AZD1222 vaccination. These receptors all stem from an adult in good health.

CDR3 sequence reads: CASSLTGAGELFF. For the CDR3, the DNA is TGTGCCAGCAGCTTAACGGGTGCCGGGGAGCTGTTTTTT. This sequence joins TRBV11-2 and TRBJ2-2; D remains unclear. Trimming removed 2 bases from V and 6 bases from J, with 7 bases in between. This CDR3 is built from 13 residues. The germline gives CDR1 SGHAT, CDR2 FQNNGV.

V usage is TRBV9 and J usage is TRBJ2-2; possibly TRBD2 for D (6 bases). V lost 6 bases and J lost 4, with 10 bases in between. The CDR3 consists of 13 residues. Germline V gene sequence: CDR1 SGDLS, CDR2 YYNGEE. CDR3 sequence: CASKEGGTGELFF. For the CDR3, the DNA is TGTGCCAGCAAAGAGGGAGGCACCGGGGAGCTGTTTTTT.

The chain has TRBV6-5 and TRBJ1-1, with TRBD1 as a possible D gene (5 bases). The CDR3 covers 14 residues. From germline, CDR1 is MNHEY and CDR2 SVGAGI. Trimming shortened V by 7 bases and J by 4 bases, and 16 bases separated the two germline ends. The CDR3 region has the DNA TGTGCCAGCACCCGGGACCTGGGGAGCACTGAAGCTTTCTTT. Translating gives CASTRDLGSTEAFF.

The chain employs TRBV7-2 and TRBJ2-3; possibly TRBD1 for D (6 bases). Per germline, CDR1 SGHTA and CDR2 FQGNSA. Trimming took 8 bases from V and 4 from J, leaving 13 bases between them. The CDR3 runs 13 residues. CDR3 nucleotide sequence: TGTGCCAGCTGGTGGGGGCGGGCAGATACGCAGTATTTT. It is translated as CASWWGRADTQYF.

The chain recombines TRBV12-3 or TRBV12-4 with TRBJ1-5, with no clear D. CDR3 length equals 13 residues. V was trimmed by 3 bases and J by 4 bases, leaving 7 bases between them. This CDR3 reads CASSFNGNQPQHF. CDR3 DNA sequence: TGTGCCAGCAGTTTCAACGGGAATCAGCCCCAGCATTTT.

This chain joins TRBV13 and TRBJ2-1; D not certain. Trimming shortened V by 1 base and J by 4 bases, and 5 bases separated the two germline ends. Looked up from germline, CDR1 is PRHDT and CDR2 is FYEKMQ (reference sequence). This CDR3 spans 13 amino acids. This CDR3 is CASSLETYNEQFF. The CDR3 DNA is TGTGCCAGCAGCTTAGAGACGTACAATGAGCAGTTCTTC.

The chain couples TRBV29-1 to TRBJ2-2; 10 nucleotides line up with TRBD2. V lost 2 bases, J lost 6 bases, and 3 bases stayed unmatched. Germline CDR1 is SQVTM and CDR2 is ANQGSEA. This CDR3 comprises 14 residues. Written as DNA, the CDR3 is TGCAGCGTTGAATACGGGACTAGCGCCGGGGAGCTGTTTTTT. Protein: CSVEYGTSAGELFF.

This chain connects TRBV5-1 to TRBJ1-2; D call uncertain. This CDR3 is 13 amino acids long. From germline, CDR1 is SGHRS and CDR2 YFSETQ. V was clipped by 7 bases and J by 4 bases, with 14 bases between them. The CDR3 protein is CASGQDFGYGYTF. Here the CDR3 DNA reads TGCGCCAGCGGTCAGGACTTTGGCTATGGCTACACCTTC.

A single count supports this clone. The chain uses TRBV6-5 and TRBJ2-1, with TRBD2 matching 12 bases. Per the germline V gene, CDR1 is MNHEY and CDR2 is SVGAGI. V dropped 1 base and J dropped 7; count of bases not matched to a gene: 5. CDR3 length equals 16 residues. The CDR3 loop reads CASSYLPSGGANEQFF. The DNA for the CDR3 is TGTGCCAGCAGTTACTTGCCTAGCGGGGGGGCAAATGAGCAGTTCTTC.

The CDR3 region has the DNA TGTGCCAGCAGTCTCCGGGCCGTAACGAAACCCCAGCATTTT. Amino acids: CASSLRAVTKPQHF. J is TRBJ1-5 and V is TRBV28; no clear D. This CDR3 has 14 residues. V lost 5 bases and J 10 bases, leaving 18 bases between the germline ends. The germline CDR1 and CDR2 sequences are MDHEN and SYDVKM.

The chain joins TRBV10-3 to TRBJ2-5, with TRBD2 matching 7 bases. Germline loops: CDR1 ENHRY, CDR2 SYGVKD. The CDR3 length is 15 residues. The J segment lost 4 bases and the V segment lost 3 bases, leaving 8 bases of the junction unmatched. The CDR3, as DNA: TGTGCCATCAGTGAACGGCGGGAGCTGGGAGAGACCCAGTACTTC. Its translation is CAISERRELGETQYF.

This clone was recorded only once. This chain uses TRBV21-1 with TRBJ2-2. TRBV21-1 is shown as a pseudogene. The CDR3 has 15 residues. The CDR3 DNA is TGTGCCAGCAGCAACGGGGACGGCGGCACCGGGGAGCTGTTTTTT. It translates to CASSNGDGGTGELFF.

The genes are TRBV4-1 and TRBJ1-2, with 7 bases identical to TRBD1. Per germline, CDR1 MGHRA and CDR2 YSYEKL. This CDR3 is 15 amino acids long. The V gene end was trimmed by 1 base and the J gene end by 5 bases; junction bases not matched to a gene: 7. CDR3 residues: CASSQGQGGLYGYTF. In nucleotides, the CDR3 is TGCGCCAGCAGCCAAGGGCAGGGGGGTCTATATGGCTACACCTTC.

This chain uses TRBV20-1 with TRBJ2-7; D call uncertain. Trimming shortened V by 6 bases and J by 1 base, and 7 bases separated the two germline ends. Germline CDR1 DFQATT, CDR2 SNEGSKA (reference sequence). CDR3 size: 11 residues. CDR3 loop: CSAKPSYEQYF. Here the CDR3 DNA reads TGCAGTGCCAAGCCGTCCTACGAGCAGTACTTC.

V is TRBV30 and J is TRBJ1-4, with 10 bases that match TRBD1. This CDR3 spans 14 amino acids. V gave up 7 bases and J gave up 1 base; unmatched junction bases: 3. The germline CDR1 and CDR2 sequences are GTSNPN and SVGIG (reference sequence). This CDR3 is CAFRDRGTNEKLFF. For the CDR3, the DNA is TGTGCCTTCCGGGACAGGGGAACTAATGAAAAACTGTTTTTT.

The genes are TRBV7-3 and TRBJ2-3, with 11 bases lining up with TRBD1. V lost 1 base and J lost 7; bases outside the gene matches: 10. The CDR3 loop spans 17 amino acids. From germline, CDR1 is SGHTA and CDR2 FQGTGA. The CDR3 coding sequence is TGTGCCAGCAGCTTAAGCGAGGGGACAGGGGGACGAAATACGCAGTATTTT. It yields the protein CASSLSEGTGGRNTQYF.

A remark on this clone: This CDR3 is also generated by other DNA sequences in the sample. The chain's CDR3 is CASSLVAGSSYNEQFF. CDR3 in DNA: TGCGCCAGCAGCTTGGTAGCGGGAAGCTCCTACAATGAGCAGTTCTTC. J is TRBJ2-1 and V is TRBV5-1, with 8 bases that match TRBD2. Germline CDR1 is SGHRS and CDR2 is YFSETQ. V dropped 0 bases and J dropped 0; count of bases not matched to a gene: 2. CDR3 length equals 16 residues.

This chain uses TRBV18 with TRBJ1-1; D remains ambiguous. Trimming shortened V by 6 bases and J by 1 base, and 12 bases separated the two germline ends. The germline gives CDR1 KGHSH, CDR2 LQKENI. CDR3 length equals 14 residues. The CDR3, as DNA: TGTGCCAGCTCGCCTCTTGGATCGAACACTGAAGCTTTCTTT. It codes for CASSPLGSNTEAFF.

CDR3 in amino acids: CASSPDTENTEAFF. The CDR3 DNA reads TGTGCCAGCAGCCCTGACACAGAGAACACTGAAGCTTTCTTT. The chain joins TRBV6-4 to TRBJ1-1; D not resolved. Germline V gene lookup returns CDR1 MRHNA and CDR2 SNTAGT. Trimming took off 6 bases at V and 1 base at J, with 12 bases between the two ends. The CDR3 has 14 residues.

This clone was found once. The same CDR3 is also encoded by other DNA sequences in this sample. V gene TRBV27 combines with J gene TRBJ1-5; the D is unclear. The germline V gene encodes CDR1 MNHEY and CDR2 SMNVEV (reference sequence). Trimming shortened V by 0 bases and J by 1 base, and 1 base separated the two germline ends. The CDR3 is 13 amino acids. The CDR3 sequence: CASSLSSNQPQHF. CDR3 coding DNA: TGTGCCAGCAGTTTATCCAGCAATCAGCCCCAGCATTTT.

This clone was observed a single time. The chain joins TRBV19 to TRBJ2-1; 10 bases map to TRBD2. The CDR3 has 14 residues. Germline-derived CDR1 and CDR2 are LNHDA and SQIVND (reference sequence). Trimming cost V 3 bases and J 9 bases; bases outside gene matches: 5. The CDR3 region is CASSIIPSGGEQFF. The CDR3 DNA sequence: TGTGCCAGTAGTATTATCCCTAGCGGGGGTGAGCAGTTCTTC. Variable domain in full (rest from reference TRBV19 and TRBJ2-1): DGGITQSPKYLFRKEGQNVTLSCEQNLNHDAMYWYRQDPGQGLRLIYYSQIVNDFQKGDIAEGYSVSREKKESFPLTVTSAQKNPTAFYLCASSIIPSGGEQFFGPGTRLTVL.

The chain recombines TRBV11-2 with TRBJ2-5, with TRBD2 matching over 9 bases. The CDR3 consists of 14 residues. Germline V gives CDR1 SGHAT, CDR2 FQNNGV. V lost 5 bases to trimming and J lost 5 bases; unmatched junction nucleotides: 6. The CDR3 DNA reads TGTGCCAGCAGCACCGGGACTAGCTGGGAGACCCAGTACTTC. Translation gives CASSTGTSWETQYF.

The CDR3 DNA follows: TGTGCCAGCAGCTCGACTGGGGGAGCTAACTATGGCTACACCTTC. As protein: CASSSTGGANYGYTF. The chain is built from TRBV7-9 and TRBJ1-2, with D perhaps TRBD1 (5 bases). The CDR3 contains 15 residues. Per the germline V gene, CDR1 is SEHNR and CDR2 is FQNEAQ (reference sequence). V lost 4 bases and J lost 0, with 12 bases in between.

This clone is a singleton in its sample. This chain connects TRBV2 to TRBJ2-3, with TRBD2 identical over 11 bases. The germline CDR1 and CDR2 sequences are SNHLY and FYNNEI. The CDR3 runs to 15 residues. V dropped 6 bases and J dropped 6; count of bases not matched to a gene: 8. Here the CDR3 DNA reads TGTGCCAGCAGCCCATTAGCGGGAGGGCCGGATACGCAGTATTTT. The encoded protein is CASSPLAGGPDTQYF.

This chain uses TRBV15 with TRBJ2-7; 10 nucleotides match TRBD1. Germline V gene sequence: CDR1 LNHNV, CDR2 YYDKDF (reference sequence). The length of the CDR3 is 14 residues. With V trimmed by 4 bases and J by 7 bases, 7 bases remained unmatched. CDR3: CATSKDRGIREQYF. The CDR3, as DNA: TGTGCCACCAGCAAGGACAGGGGGATACGAGAGCAGTACTTC.